This T cell receptor (beta chain) was found in a study of T cells after yellow fever vaccination (dated by TCRdb to the late 2010s). Context from the whole study: The SMART-Seq v4 Ultra Low Input RNA kit was used to prepare libraries from fractions with low cell numbers. To follow T-cell clones before and after both primary and booster YFV17D yellow fever vaccination, bulk TCR alpha and beta repertoires underwent longitudinal sequencing. Two healthy male donors, one aged 18 to 30 and one aged 30 to 39 years, were included in the cohort. Blood samples were taken at several timepoints before and after primary and secondary immunization, and bulk PBMC replicates and cell subsets were isolated.

V has 5 bases trimmed and J has 4 bases trimmed; junction bases matching no gene number 5. Sequences SGHAT (CDR1) and FQNNGV (CDR2) are obtained from the germline V gene. The CDR3 starts with the cysteine, ends with the phenylalanine, and has 14 residues. The retained sequence is limited to the CDR3, 42 bases, with the frame set at the first base. This specimen's treatment or condition label, interpreted: live attenuated yellow fever vaccine strain. At each blood-draw timepoint, two biological replicates of bulk PBMCs were obtained. A standard Ficoll-Paque protocol was used to isolate PBMCs from peripheral blood. RNA was extracted with TriZol from bulk PBMCs, CD4 and CD8 fractions, and dextramer-positive and dextramer-negative fractions. Overall study results and their limits: The study included only a couple of donors, which limits how far the findings can be generalized. A small share of clonotypes was detected in both CD4 and CD8 compartments, with the overlap likely arising from convergent recombination. After the booster, most of the clones that had expanded following primary vaccination were detected again (almost 98% of CD4 and more than 85% of CD8), which suggests that memory was broadly maintained. Compared with the primary T-cell response, the secondary T-cell response was faster but weaker, reaching its peak on day 5 rather than on day 15. FACS-sorted repertoires could contain abundant contaminating clonotypes from the bulk population, so computational filtering was required.

Many counts were recorded for this clonotype. Its antigen specificity is not known. No base-level quality is on record; no much larger clone is a single base apart. TCR cDNA was made using 5'RACE template switching, a step that added a universal primer site and unique molecular identifiers. Priming of cDNA synthesis was performed from both the TCR alpha and TCR beta constant segments. Two PCR steps were used to amplify libraries, with sample barcodes and sequencing adapters being added in the second step. Sequencing of the libraries was done on either Illumina HiSeq 2500 (2x100 bp) or NovaSeq (2x150 bp). The source study handled its data this way. Reads were demultiplexed and collapsed into UMI consensus sequences with MIGEC, and V(D)J alignment was performed with MiXCR. Clonotypes responding to the vaccine were identified with edgeR on replicate PBMC samples, with the criteria of FDR below 0.01 and a log2 fold change above 5 up to day 15. Bulk clonotypes were assigned CD4 or CD8 identity according to which sequenced CD4 or CD8 repertoire held them at higher abundance. Through fastp at Q25 and MiXCR, TCRdb rebuilt clones from the public reads, retaining in-frame beta chains. Each CDR3 protein appears once, grouped with its most common genes and DNA. The V and J calls and clone size are TCRdb's, not the authors'. The sample table shows more than 300,000 distinct CDR3 sequences, and 6.8% are seen once. The ten largest account for over 15% of the sample.

The receptor comes from a young man who received the YFV17D yellow fever vaccine. Sequenced here: PBMCs, sampled about 41 days after the first yellow fever vaccination. The V and J segments used are TRBV11-2 and TRBJ2-1, with TRBD1 identical over 7 junction bases. In nucleotide form, the sequence is TGTGCCAGCAGCAGAGGGGGCCTTTACAATGAGCAGTTCTTC. It specifies CASSRGGLYNEQFF.